This passage covers 20 T cell receptor beta chains from one sample sequenced in a study of blood T cell repertoires in COVID-19. Assay used: immunoSEQ multiplex PCR; TCRdb lists only in-frame clones, some missing. The sample holds fewer than 300,000 clones; 80% to 85% are singletons and the top ten take around 3.2%. The sample taken for sequencing was peripheral blood. These receptors all stem from an older woman with active or convalescent COVID-19.

The chain joins TRBV12-3 or TRBV12-4 to TRBJ1-1, with a possible D match to TRBD1 (5 bases). Trimming removed 3 bases from V and 11 bases from J, with 13 bases in between. The CDR3 runs 12 residues. CDR3 residues: CASSFRGNGAFF. The CDR3 DNA sequence: TGTGCCAGCAGTTTCCGGGGGAACGGGGCTTTCTTT.

This clone has a single count. V is TRBV29-1 and J is TRBJ1-1; 7 nucleotides line up with TRBD1. Germline V lookup: CDR1 SQVTM, CDR2 ANQGSEA. The CDR3 spans 14 residues. With 7 bases clipped from V and 5 bases from J, the junction kept 13 bases outside the gene matches. CDR3 nucleotides: TGCAGCGCTGTGACAGGGCCGCGGAGAACTGAAGCTTTCTTT. The encoded protein is CSAVTGPRRTEAFF.

The V gene is TRBV7-3, the J gene TRBJ2-3, with D possibly being TRBD1 (5 bases). This CDR3 region has 15 residues. Trimming pared 3 bases from V and 2 bases from J, leaving 12 bases between. Germline V gene lookup returns CDR1 SGHTA and CDR2 FQGTGA. The CDR3 region is CASSFFTGATDTQYF. The CDR3 DNA sequence: TGTGCCAGCAGCTTTTTCACAGGAGCCACAGATACGCAGTATTTT.

The CDR3, as DNA: TGTGCCAGCAGCTTAAACGCGGGGGCTAGCGGGTTACTACATGAGCAGTTCTTC. It yields the protein CASSLNAGASGLLHEQFF. The chain links TRBV7-3 to TRBJ2-1; TRBD2 agrees at 8 bases. Trimming removed 1 base from V and 8 bases from J; junction bases left unmatched: 16. Germline V lookup: CDR1 SGHTA, CDR2 FQGTGA. This CDR3 comprises 18 residues.

CDR3 nucleotide sequence: TGTGCCAGCAGCTTCGCTAGCGGGGGTTCCACCGGGGAGCTGTTTTTT. This codes for CASSFASGGSTGELFF. This chain joins TRBV7-3 and TRBJ2-2, with TRBD2 identical over 10 bases. The CDR3 contains 16 residues. Germline CDR1 is SGHTA and CDR2 is FQGTGA. V lost 3 bases, J lost 4 bases, and 5 bases stayed unmatched.

The chain recombines TRBV3-1 (or the pseudogene TRBV3-2) with TRBJ1-2; the D gene is possibly TRBD1 (6 bases). V lost 2 bases and J 7 bases, leaving 11 bases between the germline ends. Germline V gene lookup returns CDR1 LGHDT and CDR2 YNNKEL (reference sequence). The CDR3 is 13 residues long. In nucleotides, the CDR3 is TGTGCCAGCAGCCAACTCGTAGGGGGTGGCTACACCTTC. It translates to CASSQLVGGGYTF.

The chain recombines TRBV7-9 with TRBJ2-4; 7 bases map to TRBD2. Germline CDR1 and CDR2: SEHNR and FQNEAQ (reference sequence). After removal of 3 bases from V and 3 bases from J, the junction contained 8 bases not matched to a gene. The CDR3 is made up of 16 amino acids. The CDR3: CASSFLRGDDKNIQYF. CDR3 sequence (DNA): TGTGCCAGCAGCTTTTTACGGGGGGATGACAAAAACATTCAGTACTTC.

The gene calls are TRBV10-3 and TRBJ2-3; 7 bases are a match to TRBD2. CDR1 is ENHRY and CDR2 is SYGVKD in the germline V gene. Losses at the gene ends were 10 bases for V and 6 bases for J; bases not matched to a gene: 10. This CDR3 has 13 amino acids. CDR3 nucleotides: TGTGCCAGCGGAGCGGGGAATCAGGATACGCAGTATTTT. This gives the protein CASGAGNQDTQYF.

The chain recombines TRBV19 with TRBJ1-1; 7 nucleotides agree with TRBD1. Germline V gene lookup returns CDR1 LNHDA and CDR2 SQIVND (reference sequence). V dropped 3 bases and J dropped 5; count of bases not matched to a gene: 6. The CDR3 sequence is 14 residues long. The CDR3 is CASSMAGGGTEAFF. DNA of the CDR3: TGTGCCAGTAGTATGGCAGGGGGTGGAACTGAAGCTTTCTTT.

The chain carries TRBV5-1 and TRBJ1-1; D unresolved. The CDR3 is 12 amino acids. The V end lost 4 bases, the J end lost 5 bases, and 9 bases lay between the germline ends. Germline-derived CDR1 and CDR2 are SGHRS and YFSETQ. CDR3 loop: CASSVDGTEAFF. In DNA, the CDR3 is TGCGCCAGCAGCGTGGACGGGACTGAAGCTTTCTTT.

The chain employs TRBV18 and TRBJ2-3, with D tentatively TRBD2 (6 bases). This CDR3 region has 16 residues. From germline, CDR1 is KGHSH and CDR2 LQKENI. With 4 bases removed from V and 4 bases from J, the gap between germline ends came to 18 bases. The CDR3 sequence is CASSRNLGEEADTQYF. Written as DNA, the CDR3 is TGTGCCAGCTCACGTAACTTGGGGGAGGAAGCAGATACGCAGTATTTT.

V usage is TRBV7-9 and J usage is TRBJ1-2; the D gene is possibly TRBD1 (5 bases). Trimming shortened V by 1 base and J by 6 bases, and 6 bases separated the two germline ends. Germline V gives CDR1 SEHNR, CDR2 FQNEAQ (reference sequence). The CDR3 consists of 12 residues. CDR3 DNA sequence: TGTGCCAGCAGCTTAGAAGGGGATGGCTACACCTTC. Its translation is CASSLEGDGYTF.

The chain has TRBV19 and TRBJ2-7; 7 bases agree with TRBD1. Germline loops: CDR1 LNHDA, CDR2 SQIVND (reference sequence). V shed 3 bases and J 2 bases; nucleotides not matched to a gene: 7. CDR3 length equals 15 residues. CDR3 loop: CASSIYAGGPYEQYF. The CDR3 region has the DNA TGTGCCAGTAGTATCTACGCAGGGGGTCCCTACGAGCAGTACTTC.

The J gene is TRBJ1-1, the V gene TRBV28; D unclear. Deletions cut 2 bases from V and 9 bases from J, with 19 bases between. There are 15 residues in the CDR3. Germline V gives CDR1 MDHEN, CDR2 SYDVKM. CDR3 amino acids: CASSLEVWVRSKAFF. CDR3 in DNA: TGTGCCAGCAGTTTAGAGGTATGGGTACGATCTAAAGCTTTCTTT.

The chain uses TRBV27 and TRBJ1-2; 7 bases match TRBD1. V lost 4 bases and J lost 4; bases outside the gene matches: 15. The CDR3 extends over 17 amino acids. Per the germline V gene, CDR1 is MNHEY and CDR2 is SMNVEV (reference sequence). This CDR3 is CASSSFPFSQGGYGYTF. The DNA for the CDR3 is TGTGCCAGCAGTTCCTTTCCATTTAGCCAGGGGGGCTATGGCTACACCTTC.

Worth noting for this clone: The same CDR3 arises from other DNA sequences in this sample as well. The chain combines TRBV6-5 with TRBJ2-2; D remains ambiguous. CDR1 is MNHEY, CDR2 SVGAGI, per germline. This CDR3 spans 15 amino acids. Trimming removed 0 bases from V and 2 bases from J, with 7 bases in between. The CDR3 here is CASSYSRVNTGELFF. The CDR3 nucleotides are TGTGCCAGCAGTTACTCGCGTGTCAACACCGGGGAGCTGTTTTTT.

J is TRBJ1-4 and V is TRBV29-1; D not certain. The CDR3 runs 14 residues. CDR1 and CDR2 (germline): SQVTM, ANQGSEA. Trimming took 6 bases from V and 0 from J, leaving 11 bases between them. CDR3 sequence (DNA): TGCAGCGTCCGACTTTGGGCAACTAATGAAAAACTGTTTTTT. As protein: CSVRLWATNEKLFF.

The chain links TRBV4-3 to TRBJ2-1; 8 bases align to TRBD2. Germline assignment: CDR1 LGHNA and CDR2 YSLEER. V dropped 4 bases and J dropped 10; count of bases not matched to a gene: 3. CDR3 length: 12 amino acids. CDR3 DNA sequence: TGCGCCAGCAGCCCTCCTAGCGGGGAGCAGTTCTTC. As protein: CASSPPSGEQFF.

This clone was observed a handful of times. This chain connects TRBV18 to TRBJ2-4, with 10 bases aligning to TRBD2. The ends lost 1 base at V and 7 bases at J; junction bases unmatched: 4. The germline gives CDR1 KGHSH, CDR2 LQKENI. The CDR3 has 15 residues. The CDR3 bases are TGTGCCAGCTCACCACAGCGGGGGGGCCTGAACATTCAGTACTTC. This codes for CASSPQRGGLNIQYF.

J is TRBJ2-2 and V is TRBV7-2; 13 bases are shared with TRBD2. Trimming at V came to 5 bases and at J to 7 bases, leaving 13 bases not matched to a gene. This CDR3 has 18 amino acids. Germline loops: CDR1 SGHTA, CDR2 FQGNSA. CDR3 sequence reads: CASSATSGGVPFGGELFF. The CDR3 DNA reads as TGTGCCAGCAGCGCTACTAGCGGGGGGGTCCCCTTTGGCGGGGAGCTGTTTTTT.